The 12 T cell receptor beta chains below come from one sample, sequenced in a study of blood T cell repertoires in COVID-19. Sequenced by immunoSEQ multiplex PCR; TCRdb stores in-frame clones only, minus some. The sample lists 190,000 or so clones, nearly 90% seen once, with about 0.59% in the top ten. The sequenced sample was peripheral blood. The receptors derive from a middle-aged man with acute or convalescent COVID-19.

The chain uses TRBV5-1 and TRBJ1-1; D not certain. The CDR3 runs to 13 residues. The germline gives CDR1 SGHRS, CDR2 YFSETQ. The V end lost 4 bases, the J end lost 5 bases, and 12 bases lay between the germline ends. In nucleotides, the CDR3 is TGCGCCAGCAGCATATTACGGGGAACTGAAGCTTTCTTT. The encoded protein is CASSILRGTEAFF.

The CDR3, as DNA: TGTGCCAGCAGTTTTTTAGCTAGCGGGCCATGGGAGACCCAGTACTTC. Its protein product is CASSFLASGPWETQYF. This sequence joins TRBV27 and TRBJ2-5; 8 bases map to TRBD2. Germline lookup yields CDR1 MNHEY and CDR2 SMNVEV (reference sequence). Trimming removed 3 bases from V and 5 bases from J; junction bases left unmatched: 11. This CDR3 spans 16 amino acids.

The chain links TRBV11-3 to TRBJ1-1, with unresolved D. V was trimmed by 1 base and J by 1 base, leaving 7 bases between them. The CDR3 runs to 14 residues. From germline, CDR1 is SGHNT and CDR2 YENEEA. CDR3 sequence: CASSLGAGNTEAFF. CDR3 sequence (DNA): TGTGCCAGCAGCTTAGGGGCAGGGAACACTGAAGCTTTCTTT.

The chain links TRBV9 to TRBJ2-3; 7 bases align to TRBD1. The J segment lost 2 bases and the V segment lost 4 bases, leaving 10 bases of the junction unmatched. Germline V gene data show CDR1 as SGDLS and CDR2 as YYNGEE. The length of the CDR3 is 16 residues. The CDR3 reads CASSPETGTNTDTQYF. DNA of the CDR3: TGTGCCAGCAGCCCCGAGACAGGGACCAACACAGATACGCAGTATTTT.

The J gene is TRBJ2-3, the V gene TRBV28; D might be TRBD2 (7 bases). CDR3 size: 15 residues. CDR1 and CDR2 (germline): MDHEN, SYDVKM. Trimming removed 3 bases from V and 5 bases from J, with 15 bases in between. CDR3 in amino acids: CASSFGGQSVDTQYF. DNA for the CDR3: TGTGCCAGCAGTTTCGGGGGGCAGAGTGTAGATACGCAGTATTTT. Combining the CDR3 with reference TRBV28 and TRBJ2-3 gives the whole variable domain DVKVTQSSRYLVKRTGEKVFLECVQDMDHENMFWYRQDPGLGLRLIYFSYDVKMKEKGDIPEGYSVSREKKERFSLILESASTNQTSMYLCASSFGGQSVDTQYFGPGTRLTVL.

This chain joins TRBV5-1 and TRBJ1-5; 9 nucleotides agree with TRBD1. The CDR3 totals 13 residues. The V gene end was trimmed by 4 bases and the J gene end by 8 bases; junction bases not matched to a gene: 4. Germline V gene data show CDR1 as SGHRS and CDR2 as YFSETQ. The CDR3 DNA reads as TGCGCCAGCAGCCTGACAGGGGGAGAGCCCCAGCATTTT. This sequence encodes CASSLTGGEPQHF. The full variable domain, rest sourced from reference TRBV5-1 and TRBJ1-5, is KAGVTQTPRYLIKTRGQQVTLSCSPISGHRSVSWYQQTPGQGLQFLFEYFSETQRNKGNFPGRFSGRQFSNSRSEMNVSTLELGDSALYLCASSLTGGEPQHFGDGTRLSIL.

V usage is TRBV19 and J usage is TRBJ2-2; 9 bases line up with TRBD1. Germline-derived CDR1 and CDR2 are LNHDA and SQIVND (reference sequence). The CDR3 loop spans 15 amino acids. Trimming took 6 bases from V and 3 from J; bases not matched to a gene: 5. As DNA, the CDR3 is TGTGCCAGTAGAGGGACAGGGCGATACACCGGGGAGCTGTTTTTT. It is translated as CASRGTGRYTGELFF.

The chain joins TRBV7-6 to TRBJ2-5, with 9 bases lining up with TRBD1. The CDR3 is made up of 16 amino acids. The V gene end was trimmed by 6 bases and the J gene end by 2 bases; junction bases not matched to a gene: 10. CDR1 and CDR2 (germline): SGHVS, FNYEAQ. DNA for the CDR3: TGTGCCAGCAGACCGGGACAGGGATGGTGGCAAGAGACCCAGTACTTC. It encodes CASRPGQGWWQETQYF.

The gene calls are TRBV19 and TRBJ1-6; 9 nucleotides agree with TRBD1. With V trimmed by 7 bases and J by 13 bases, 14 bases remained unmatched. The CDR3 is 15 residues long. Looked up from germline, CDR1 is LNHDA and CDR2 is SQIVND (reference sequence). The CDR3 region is CASTTSTGGGSPLHF. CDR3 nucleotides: TGTGCCAGTACAACCTCGACAGGGGGTGGTTCTCCCCTCCACTTT.

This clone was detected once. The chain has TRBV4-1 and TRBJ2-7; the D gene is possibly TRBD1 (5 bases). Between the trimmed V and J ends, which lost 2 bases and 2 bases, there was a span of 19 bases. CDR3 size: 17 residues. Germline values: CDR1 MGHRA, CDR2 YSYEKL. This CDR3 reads CASSQLFDSRSTYEQYV. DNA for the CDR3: TGCGCCAGCAGCCAACTATTTGACAGCAGGTCTACCTACGAGCAGTACGTC.

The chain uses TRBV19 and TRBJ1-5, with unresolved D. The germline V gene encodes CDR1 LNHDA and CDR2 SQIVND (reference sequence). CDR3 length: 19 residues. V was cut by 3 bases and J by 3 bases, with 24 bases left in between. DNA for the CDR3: TGTGCCAGTAGTATCTTTTCTCCAGGCATTTTGAAACTCAATCAGCCCCAGCATTTT. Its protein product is CASSIFSPGILKLNQPQHF.

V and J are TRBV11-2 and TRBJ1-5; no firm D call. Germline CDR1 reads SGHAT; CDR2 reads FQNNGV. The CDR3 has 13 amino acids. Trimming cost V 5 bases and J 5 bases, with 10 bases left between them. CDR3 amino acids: CASSPTTHQPQHF. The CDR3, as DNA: TGTGCCAGCAGCCCAACGACTCATCAGCCCCAGCATTTT.